This TCR beta chain emerged from a study of shared clonotypes between healthy human individuals. About the study: Every donor yielded three CD4 naive, three CD4 memory, two CD8 naive and one CD8 memory plate.

CDR1 and CDR2 (germline): LNHDA, SQIVND (reference sequence). The CDR3 is made up of 16 amino acids. Trimming took 4 bases from V and 1 from J; bases not matched to a gene: 6. Notes on the study in general: Sampling involved blood alone; tissue repertoires likely differ.

As regards this clone: The target antigen is unknown.

The genomic DNA of each subset was split evenly across several immunoSEQ plates. Each PCR replicate from the sorted subsets contained 150 to 200 ng DNA, which is roughly 33,000 T cell genomes. The assay was immunoSEQ multiplex PCR, and TCRdb's table has in-frame clones only and misses some. The sample contains about 1.1 million clones, about 72% of which appear only once. The chain combines TRBV19 with TRBJ1-1; TRBD1 agrees at 10 bases. The sequencing input was memory CD4+ T cells from PBMCs. As to subset: CD45RA-negative fraction. This TCR came from a man younger than 35 in good health. Some clones in this sample may be carry-over from other donors' samples. This chain's CDR3 is CASSKNGQGGNTEAFF. Here the CDR3 DNA reads TGTGCCAGTAGTAAAAATGGACAGGGGGGGAACACTGAAGCTTTCTTT.